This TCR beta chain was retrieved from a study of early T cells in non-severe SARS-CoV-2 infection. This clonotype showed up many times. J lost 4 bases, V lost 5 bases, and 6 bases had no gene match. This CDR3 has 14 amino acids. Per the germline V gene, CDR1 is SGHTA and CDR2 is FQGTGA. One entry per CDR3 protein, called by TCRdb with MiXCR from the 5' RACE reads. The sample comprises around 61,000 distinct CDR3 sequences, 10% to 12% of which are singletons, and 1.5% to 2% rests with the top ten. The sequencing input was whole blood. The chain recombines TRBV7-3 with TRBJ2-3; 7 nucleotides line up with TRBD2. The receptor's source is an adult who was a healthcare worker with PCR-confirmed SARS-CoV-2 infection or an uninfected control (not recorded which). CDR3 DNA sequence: TGTGCCAGCAGCCTAGCGGCCCGACCAGATACGCAGTATTTT. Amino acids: CASSLAARPDTQYF.